Presented here are 20 T cell receptor beta chains from one specimen sequenced in a study of cytomegalovirus exposure and HLA in healthy donors. The PCR made use of 60 Vbeta and 13 Jbeta primers. Measured with immunoSEQ multiplex PCR; TCRdb has only the in-frame clones, and not every one. Here the sample spans about 110,000 clones, 70% to 90% being singletons. The source material was PBMCs. The receptor source for this set is a man aged 40-50 years in good health and CMV-seronegative.

The V and J genes are TRBV7-2 and TRBJ1-1; 7 nucleotides line up with TRBD1. Per germline, CDR1 SGHTA and CDR2 FQGNSA. The CDR3 runs 13 residues. V lost 4 bases to trimming and J lost 10 bases; unmatched junction nucleotides: 9. This CDR3 reads CASSSQTGYVAFF. The DNA for the CDR3 is TGTGCCAGCAGCTCCCAGACAGGGTATGTAGCTTTCTTT.

This rearrangement joins TRBV28 to TRBJ1-4; weak D call: TRBD1 (5 bases). Germline V CDR1 and CDR2: MDHEN, SYDVKM. V was pared by 10 bases and J by 7 bases, with 19 bases between. CDR3 length: 14 residues. The CDR3 loop is CATTRGREAEKLFF. CDR3 nucleotide sequence: TGTGCCACCACCCGGGGACGGGAGGCTGAAAAACTGTTTTTT.

V gene TRBV5-6 combines with J gene TRBJ2-7; perhaps TRBD1 as D (6 bases). The V end was cut by 4 bases, the J end by 2 bases, with 13 bases between. Germline V gene data show CDR1 as SGHDT and CDR2 as YYEEEE. This CDR3 spans 14 amino acids. The CDR3 bases are TGTGCCAGCAGCCCCCTACAGGGTACCTACGAGCAGTACTTC. Its protein product is CASSPLQGTYEQYF.

The rearrangement links TRBV9 to TRBJ1-1; TRBD1 aligns across 9 bases. V dropped 0 bases and J dropped 5; count of bases not matched to a gene: 8. The CDR3 has 16 residues. Germline V CDR1 and CDR2: SGDLS, YYNGEE. CDR3 bases: TGTGCCAGCAGCGTAGCGACAGGGGGACCCGGTACTGAAGCTTTCTTT. Its protein product is CASSVATGGPGTEAFF.

The chain links TRBV30 to TRBJ2-7, with a tentative D call TRBD1 (6 bases). Trimming cost V 0 bases and J 6 bases, with 15 bases left between them. The length of the CDR3 is 14 residues. CDR1 GTSNPN and CDR2 SVGIG come from the germline V gene (reference sequence). The CDR3 spells CAWSVEGGDVEQYF. The CDR3 DNA reads TGTGCCTGGAGTGTAGAAGGGGGTGATGTCGAGCAGTACTTC.

The gene calls are TRBV28 and TRBJ2-5; possible D gene TRBD1, 6 bases. Germline V CDR1 and CDR2: MDHEN, SYDVKM. The CDR3 extends over 16 amino acids. V was trimmed by 7 bases and J by 2 bases, leaving 20 bases between them. CDR3 in amino acids: CASTQGWWDTQETQYF. The CDR3 DNA is TGTGCCAGCACCCAGGGCTGGTGGGACACACAAGAGACCCAGTACTTC.

V gene TRBV6-5 combines with J gene TRBJ1-2; D is uncertain. V was clipped by 4 bases and J by 6 bases, with 18 bases between them. Germline-derived CDR1 and CDR2 are MNHEY and SVGAGI. The CDR3 consists of 15 residues. CDR3 DNA sequence: TGTGCCAGCAGTTTCGCACCCCTCTCCGCGAATGGCTACACCTTC. As protein: CASSFAPLSANGYTF.

The chain carries TRBV29-1 and TRBJ2-5; perhaps TRBD2 as D (5 bases). This CDR3 has 14 residues. V was cut by 8 bases and J by 2 bases, with 18 bases left in between. Germline V gives CDR1 SQVTM, CDR2 ANQGSEA. CDR3 sequence reads: CSTDGGLGQETQYF. The CDR3, as DNA: TGCAGCACCGACGGCGGGCTTGGGCAAGAGACCCAGTACTTC. The entire variable domain, with the rest obtained from reference TRBV29-1 and TRBJ2-5, is as follows: SAVISQKPSRDICQRGTSLTIQCQVDSQVTMMFWYRQQPGQSLTLIATANQGSEATYESGFVIDKFPISRPNLTFSTLTVSNMSPEDSSIYLCSTDGGLGQETQYFGPGTRLLVL.

This rearrangement joins TRBV5-1 to TRBJ2-1; a possible D gene is TRBD1 (5 bases). Germline V lookup: CDR1 SGHRS, CDR2 YFSETQ. The CDR3 consists of 15 residues. The V and J ends lost 6 bases and 1 base respectively, with 14 bases between them. CDR3 protein: CASTPRDPSYNEQFF. The CDR3 DNA reads as TGCGCCAGCACCCCCAGGGATCCTTCCTACAATGAGCAGTTCTTC.

V is TRBV4-2 and J is TRBJ1-2; unclear D gene. V dropped 4 bases and J dropped 0 bases, with 9 bases sitting between them. The germline gives CDR1 LGHNA, CDR2 YNFKEQ. There are 14 residues in the CDR3. CDR3 in DNA: TGTGCCAGCAGCCTGGCAGACTCTAACTATGGCTACACCTTC. This sequence encodes CASSLADSNYGYTF.

This rearrangement joins TRBV13 to TRBJ1-1; D ambiguous. Germline-derived CDR1 and CDR2 are PRHDT and FYEKMQ (reference sequence). This CDR3 contains 13 residues. V dropped 0 bases and J dropped 10 bases, with 12 bases sitting between them. CDR3 nucleotide sequence: TGTGCCAGCAGCTTAGGAGGAGGCTCCCGAGCTTTCTTT. Protein product: CASSLGGGSRAFF.

This sequence joins TRBV6-6 and TRBJ2-4; D perhaps matches TRBD1 (5 bases). The germline V and J ends were trimmed by 5 bases and 0 bases, with 11 bases remaining between them. This CDR3 contains 15 residues. From germline, CDR1 is MNHNY and CDR2 SVGAGI (reference sequence). CDR3 residues: CASSRTGSAKNIQYF. For the CDR3, the DNA is TGTGCCAGCAGTCGCACAGGTTCAGCCAAAAACATTCAGTACTTC.

Worth noting for this clone: This sample also contains other DNA sequences that code for the same CDR3. V gene TRBV6-5 combines with J gene TRBJ1-5, with TRBD1 matching over 10 bases. After removal of 6 bases from V and 4 bases from J, the junction contained 3 bases not matched to a gene. The CDR3 extends over 14 amino acids. Looked up from germline, CDR1 is MNHEY and CDR2 is SVGAGI. In nucleotides, the CDR3 is TGTGCCAGCAGAAGGGGACAGGGGAATCAGCCCCAGCATTTT. This codes for CASRRGQGNQPQHF.

J is TRBJ1-4 and V is TRBV28; D possibly corresponds to TRBD1 (5 bases). This CDR3 has 16 residues. The germline gives CDR1 MDHEN, CDR2 SYDVKM. Trimming left V 5 bases short and J 4 bases short, with 17 bases between. The CDR3: CASSPHLGGNNEKLFF. The CDR3 region has the DNA TGTGCCAGCAGTCCTCACCTCGGGGGAAATAATGAAAAACTGTTTTTT.

The chain joins TRBV6-5 to TRBJ2-7; 8 nucleotides line up with TRBD1. Germline CDR1 and CDR2: MNHEY and SVGAGI. V lost 0 bases and J lost 4; bases outside the gene matches: 2. The CDR3 is made up of 14 amino acids. The CDR3 region is CASSYSRQGYEQYF. CDR3 in DNA: TGTGCCAGCAGTTACTCGCGACAGGGGTACGAGCAGTACTTC.

The chain carries TRBV5-6 and TRBJ2-5; perhaps TRBD2 as D (5 bases). The germline V gene has CDR1 SGHDT and CDR2 YYEEEE. CDR3 length equals 12 residues. V lost 1 base and J 8 bases, leaving 9 bases between the germline ends. The DNA of the CDR3 is TGTGCCAGCAGCTTGACGAGGGCAACCCAGTACTTC. Translating gives CASSLTRATQYF.

The chain couples TRBV5-1 to TRBJ1-6, with 9 nucleotides matching TRBD1. The trim removed 3 bases at V and 5 bases at J, leaving 6 bases unmatched. CDR1 and CDR2 from the germline V gene are SGHRS and YFSETQ. CDR3 length equals 16 residues. CDR3 region: CASSSGQGRHNSPLHF. Here the CDR3 DNA reads TGCGCCAGCAGCTCTGGACAGGGGAGACATAATTCACCCCTCCACTTT.

The chain is built from TRBV7-8 and TRBJ1-5; D is perhaps TRBD1 (5 bases). CDR1 and CDR2 (germline): SGHVS, FQNEAQ. Trimming stripped 0 bases from V and 1 base from J, with 10 bases between. The CDR3 is made up of 16 amino acids. The CDR3 region has the DNA TGTGCCAGCAGCTTAGCTGCAGGGCGGAGCAATCAGCCCCAGCATTTT. It yields the protein CASSLAAGRSNQPQHF.

V is TRBV7-9 and J is TRBJ2-7; perhaps TRBD1 as D (5 bases). The length of the CDR3 is 12 residues. The germline V gene has CDR1 SEHNR and CDR2 FQNEAQ (reference sequence). Trimming removed 5 bases from V and 6 bases from J, with 11 bases in between. The CDR3, as DNA: TGTGCCAGCAGCCCCGTTGACAGCGAGCAGTACTTC. This sequence encodes CASSPVDSEQYF.

In nucleotides, the CDR3 is TGTGCCAGCAGCGAACAACCGGGACAAAAGGCTTTCTTT. Translated: CASSEQPGQKAFF. The chain is built from TRBV9 and TRBJ1-1, with D perhaps TRBD1 (6 bases). The CDR3 loop spans 13 amino acids. The germline gives CDR1 SGDLS, CDR2 YYNGEE. V gave up 3 bases and J gave up 11 bases, with 17 bases separating them.